The 14 T cell receptor beta chains below come from one sample, sequenced in a study of control samples from healthy donors and cancer patients. TCRdb's table, derived via immunoSEQ multiplex PCR, lists solely in-frame clones and lacks some. There are around 250,000 clones in the sample; around 80% occur only once, and 13% lies in the top ten. Sample: PBMCs. These receptors all come from a woman in her sixties or seventies with lung cancer.

The V gene is TRBV3-1 (or the pseudogene TRBV3-2), the J gene TRBJ1-3, with D perhaps TRBD1 (5 bases). Trimming removed 2 bases from V and 2 bases from J, with 13 bases in between. This CDR3 is built from 16 residues. CDR1 and CDR2 (germline): LGHDT, YNNKEL (reference sequence). CDR3 sequence: CASSQMTGGAGNTIYF. Written as DNA, the CDR3 is TGTGCCAGCAGCCAAATGACCGGAGGGGCTGGAAACACCATATATTTT.

The genes are TRBV6-1 and TRBJ1-2; D ambiguous. CDR3 size: 14 residues. Looked up from germline, CDR1 is MNHNS and CDR2 is SASEGT. V was trimmed by 2 bases and J by 0 bases, leaving 7 bases between them. The CDR3 DNA sequence: TGTGCCAGCAGTGAAACCACCTCTAACTATGGCTACACCTTC. Its protein product is CASSETTSNYGYTF.

The chain carries TRBV3-1 (or the pseudogene TRBV3-2) and TRBJ1-5; D gene ambiguous. The CDR3 has 13 residues. Germline lookup yields CDR1 LGHDT and CDR2 YNNKEL (reference sequence). Trimming removed 2 bases at V and 5 bases at J, with 7 bases between. The CDR3 loop reads CASSQQPDQPQHF. In DNA form, the CDR3 reads TGTGCCAGCAGCCAACAACCCGATCAGCCCCAGCATTTT.

The chain couples TRBV18 to TRBJ1-1; no reliable D call. Germline V gene lookup returns CDR1 KGHSH and CDR2 LQKENI. The CDR3 consists of 18 residues. Trimming cost V 4 bases and J 0 bases, with 21 bases left between them. The CDR3 DNA sequence: TGTGCCAGCTCACTCTCCATCTTTGTCGACGGGCTGAACACTGAAGCTTTCTTT. It specifies CASSLSIFVDGLNTEAFF.

This chain uses TRBV21-1 with TRBJ1-3; whether TRBD1, the table's D call, matches the DNA was not checked. TRBV21-1 is deemed a pseudogene. CDR3 length: 15 residues. The CDR3 DNA is TGTGCCAGCAGCAAAACTGGACAGGTTTATAACACCATATATTTT. It yields the protein CASSKTGQVYNTIYF.

The J gene is TRBJ2-3, the V gene TRBV9; D not certain. Germline V CDR1 and CDR2: SGDLS, YYNGEE. With 0 bases removed from V and 5 bases from J, the gap between germline ends came to 10 bases. This CDR3 spans 14 amino acids. The CDR3 DNA reads TGTGCCAGCAGCGTAGAAGGGTGGGGAGATACGCAGTATTTT. It specifies CASSVEGWGDTQYF.

This clone was recorded many times. The chain links TRBV28 to TRBJ1-1; no definite D call. This CDR3 spans 14 amino acids. Per germline, CDR1 MDHEN and CDR2 SYDVKM. V shed 5 bases and J shed 0 bases, with 10 bases lying between them. CDR3: CASSGAYLNTEAFF. The CDR3 DNA reads TGTGCCAGCAGTGGAGCTTATTTGAACACTGAAGCTTTCTTT.

The chain has TRBV18 and TRBJ2-2; D unclear. V lost 3 bases, J lost 2 bases, and 7 bases lay in between. The germline V gene encodes CDR1 KGHSH and CDR2 LQKENI. The CDR3 totals 14 residues. The CDR3, as DNA: TGTGCCAGCTCACCCAGGCGAAACACCGGGGAGCTGTTTTTT. Translated: CASSPRRNTGELFF.

The V gene is TRBV7-8, the J gene TRBJ2-7; 8 bases agree with TRBD1. Germline CDR1 SGHVS, CDR2 FQNEAQ. After removal of 5 bases from V and 5 bases from J, the junction contained 11 bases not matched to a gene. The CDR3 runs 15 residues. CDR3 loop: CASSLHGQGGHEQYF. The CDR3 DNA sequence: TGTGCCAGCAGCCTCCACGGACAGGGTGGGCACGAGCAGTACTTC.

The genes are TRBV5-1 and TRBJ1-1; 7 positions agree with TRBD1. Trimming cost V 0 bases and J 6 bases; bases outside gene matches: 2. CDR3 length: 13 amino acids. Germline CDR1 and CDR2: SGHRS and YFSETQ. The CDR3 region has the DNA TGCGCCAGCAGCTTGGAGGGGGCCGCTGAAGCTTTCTTT. Translated: CASSLEGAAEAFF.

The V and J genes are TRBV7-9 and TRBJ2-7, with D perhaps being TRBD1 or TRBD2 (6 bases each). Germline V gene data show CDR1 as SEHNR and CDR2 as FQNEAQ (reference sequence). Trimming removed 1 base at V and 3 bases at J, with 22 bases between. The CDR3 sequence is 18 residues long. The CDR3 loop is CASSLGLVGRGVLYEQYF. For the CDR3, the DNA is TGTGCCAGCAGCTTAGGTCTGGTAGGAAGGGGGGTTCTCTACGAGCAGTACTTC.

The chain recombines TRBV5-5 with TRBJ2-1, with D perhaps TRBD1 (6 bases). CDR3 length equals 13 residues. Germline CDR1 reads SGHKS; CDR2 reads YYEKEE (reference sequence). Trimming cost V 2 bases and J 7 bases, with 10 bases left between them. The CDR3 loop reads CASSFRGENEQFF. Here the CDR3 DNA reads TGTGCCAGCAGCTTCAGGGGTGAAAATGAGCAGTTCTTC.

The CDR3 DNA follows: TGTGCCAGCATAACAAATAGCAATCAGCCCCAGCATTTT. Amino acids: CASITNSNQPQHF. This sequence joins TRBV6-5 and TRBJ1-5; D is uncertain. CDR3 length equals 13 residues. Trimming pared 7 bases from V and 0 bases from J, leaving 7 bases between. CDR1 is MNHEY, CDR2 SVGAGI, per germline.

In this sample, this clone turned up once. The chain has TRBV6-1 and TRBJ2-2, with 10 bases fitting TRBD1. V shed 4 bases, J shed 4 bases, and the junction held 6 bases outside the gene matches. The CDR3 length is 16 residues. CDR1 MNHNS and CDR2 SASEGT come from the germline V gene. In DNA, the CDR3 is TGTGCCAGCAGTGGGCGGACAGGGGGTATCACCGGGGAGCTGTTTTTT. Its protein is CASSGRTGGITGELFF.